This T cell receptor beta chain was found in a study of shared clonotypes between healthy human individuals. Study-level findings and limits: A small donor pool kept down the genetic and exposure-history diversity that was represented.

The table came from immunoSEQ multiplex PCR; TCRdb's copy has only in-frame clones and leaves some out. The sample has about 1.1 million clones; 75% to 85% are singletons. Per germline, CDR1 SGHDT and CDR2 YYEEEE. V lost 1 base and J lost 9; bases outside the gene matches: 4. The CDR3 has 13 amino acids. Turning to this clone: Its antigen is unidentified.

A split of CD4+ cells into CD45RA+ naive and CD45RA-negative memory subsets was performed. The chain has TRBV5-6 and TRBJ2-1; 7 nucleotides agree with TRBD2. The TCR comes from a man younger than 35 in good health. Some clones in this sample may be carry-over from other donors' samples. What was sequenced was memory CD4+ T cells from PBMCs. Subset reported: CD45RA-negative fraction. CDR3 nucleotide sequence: TGTGCCAGCAGCTTGTCGAGCGGGATTGAGCAGTTCTTC. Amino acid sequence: CASSLSSGIEQFF. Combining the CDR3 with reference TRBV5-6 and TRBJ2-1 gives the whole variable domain DAGVTQSPTHLIKTRGQQVTLRCSPKSGHDTVSWYQQALGQGPQFIFQYYEEEERQRGNFPDRFSGHQFPNYSSELNVNALLLGDSALYLCASSLSSGIEQFFGPGTRLTVL.